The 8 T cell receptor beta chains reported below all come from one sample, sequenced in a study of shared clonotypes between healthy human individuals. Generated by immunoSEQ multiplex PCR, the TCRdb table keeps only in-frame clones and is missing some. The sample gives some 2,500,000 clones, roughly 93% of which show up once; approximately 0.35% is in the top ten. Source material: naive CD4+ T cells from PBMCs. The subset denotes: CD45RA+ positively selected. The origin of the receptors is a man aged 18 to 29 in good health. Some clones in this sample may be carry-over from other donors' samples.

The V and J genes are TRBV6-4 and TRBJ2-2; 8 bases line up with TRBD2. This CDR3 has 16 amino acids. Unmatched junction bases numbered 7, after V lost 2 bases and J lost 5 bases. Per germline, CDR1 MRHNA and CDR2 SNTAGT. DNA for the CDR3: TGTGCCAGCAGTGACGCTAGCGGGCCGGGGACCGGGGAGCTGTTTTTT. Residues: CASSDASGPGTGELFF.

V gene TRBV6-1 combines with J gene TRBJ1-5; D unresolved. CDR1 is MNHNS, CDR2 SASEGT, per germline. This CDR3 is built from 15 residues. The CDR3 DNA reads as TGTGCGGTGCCAGAAATTTCTTCTAGCAATCAGCCCCAGCATTTT. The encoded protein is CAVPEISSSNQPQHF.

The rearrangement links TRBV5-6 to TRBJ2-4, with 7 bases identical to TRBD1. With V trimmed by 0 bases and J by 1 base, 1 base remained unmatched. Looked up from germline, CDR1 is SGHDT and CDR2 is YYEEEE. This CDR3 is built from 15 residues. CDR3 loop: CASSLGTGAKNIQYF. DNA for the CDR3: TGTGCCAGCAGCTTGGGGACAGGTGCCAAAAACATTCAGTACTTC.

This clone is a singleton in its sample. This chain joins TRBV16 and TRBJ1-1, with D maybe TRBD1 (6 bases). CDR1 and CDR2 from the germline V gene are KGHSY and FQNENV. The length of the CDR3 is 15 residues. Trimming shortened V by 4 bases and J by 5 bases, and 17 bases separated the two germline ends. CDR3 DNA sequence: TGTGCCAGCAGCCCCCCGGACAAGGGGGAGACTGAAGCTTTCTTT. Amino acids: CASSPPDKGETEAFF.

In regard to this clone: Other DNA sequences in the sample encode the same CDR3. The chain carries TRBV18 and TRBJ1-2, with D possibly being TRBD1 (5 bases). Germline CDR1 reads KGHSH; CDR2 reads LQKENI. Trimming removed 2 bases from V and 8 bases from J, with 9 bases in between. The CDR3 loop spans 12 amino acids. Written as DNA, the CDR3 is TGTGCCAGCTCACCATCCGGGGGGGGCTACACCTTC. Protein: CASSPSGGGYTF.

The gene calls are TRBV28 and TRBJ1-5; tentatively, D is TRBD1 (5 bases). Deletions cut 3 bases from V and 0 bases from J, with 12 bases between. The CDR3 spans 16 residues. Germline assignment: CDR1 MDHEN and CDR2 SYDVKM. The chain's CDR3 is CASSFAGTRSNQPQHF. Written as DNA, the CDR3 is TGTGCCAGCAGTTTCGCAGGGACCCGTAGCAATCAGCCCCAGCATTTT.

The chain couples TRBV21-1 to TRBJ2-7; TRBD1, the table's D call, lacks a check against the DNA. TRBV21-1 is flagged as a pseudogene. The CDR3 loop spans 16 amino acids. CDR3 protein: CASSKAARGVSYEQYF. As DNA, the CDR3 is TGTGCCAGCAGCAAAGCGGCCAGGGGAGTCTCCTACGAGCAGTACTTC.

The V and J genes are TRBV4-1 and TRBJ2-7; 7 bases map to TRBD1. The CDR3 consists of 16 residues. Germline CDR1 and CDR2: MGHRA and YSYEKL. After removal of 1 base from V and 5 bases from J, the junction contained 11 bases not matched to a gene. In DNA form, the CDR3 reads TGCGCCAGCAGCCAAGGAGTGCTGAGGGGGCCCGACGAGCAGTACTTC. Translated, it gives CASSQGVLRGPDEQYF.